This T cell receptor beta chain derives from a study of cytomegalovirus exposure and HLA in healthy donors. PCR employed 60 Vbeta and 13 Jbeta primers. Sequencing used immunoSEQ multiplex PCR; TCRdb keeps in-frame clones, though not all of them. Altogether roughly 120,000 clones are present, around 74% being singletons, with the ten largest covering roughly 31%. Losses at the gene ends were 3 bases for V and 5 bases for J; bases not matched to a gene: 11. The CDR3 length is 16 residues. Germline-derived CDR1 and CDR2 are SGDLS and YYNGEE. This sequence was found in a man in his sixties in good health and CMV-seropositive. The chain combines TRBV9 with TRBJ2-5, with TRBD1 matching over 9 bases. Sequenced sample: PBMCs. CDR3 bases: TGTGCCAGCAGCGCCCGTTCCGGGACAGGGTGGGAGACCCAGTACTTC. Translated, it gives CASSARSGTGWETQYF. The whole variable domain, remainder taken from reference TRBV9 and TRBJ2-5, is DSGVTQTPKHLITATGQRVTLRCSPRSGDLSVYWYQQSLDQGLQFLIQYYNGEERAKGNILERFSAQQFPDLHSELNLSSLELGDSALYFCASSARSGTGWETQYFGPGTRLLVL.